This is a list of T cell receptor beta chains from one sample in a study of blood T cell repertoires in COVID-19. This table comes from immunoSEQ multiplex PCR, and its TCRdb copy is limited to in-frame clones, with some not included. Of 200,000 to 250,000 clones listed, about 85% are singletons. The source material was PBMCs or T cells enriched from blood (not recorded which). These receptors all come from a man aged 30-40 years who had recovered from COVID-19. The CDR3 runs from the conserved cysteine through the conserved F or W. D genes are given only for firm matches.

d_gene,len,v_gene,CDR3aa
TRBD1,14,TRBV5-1,CASSSGQGLGEAFF
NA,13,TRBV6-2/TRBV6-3,CASSRTDLTEAFF
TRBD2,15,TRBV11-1,CASSYALAGGYEQYF
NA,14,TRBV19,CASSIFRGDYGYTF
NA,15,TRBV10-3,CAISEAGWLNTEAFF
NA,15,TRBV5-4,CASSLGGGTMEKLFF
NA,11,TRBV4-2,CASRHTDTQYF
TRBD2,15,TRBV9,CASSVESSGFYEQYF
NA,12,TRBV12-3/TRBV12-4,CASSFRNQPQHF
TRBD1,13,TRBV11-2,CASSRDRAQPQHF
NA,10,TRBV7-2,CASGDNEAFF
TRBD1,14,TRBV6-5,CASGKQGQDQPQHF
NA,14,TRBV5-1,CASSLGQANYGYTF
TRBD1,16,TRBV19,CASGETGRGRNQPQHF
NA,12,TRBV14,CASSQRGKTQYF
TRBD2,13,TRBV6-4,CASRLAGYNEQFF
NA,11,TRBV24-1,CATSEGASQYF
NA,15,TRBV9,CASSVAPGDDRKLFF
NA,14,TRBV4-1,CATRSRAGSHEQYF
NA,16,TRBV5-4,CASSSFVVPNLYEQYF
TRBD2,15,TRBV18,CASSPQPSGTYEQYF
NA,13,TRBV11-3,CASSSGQNSPLHF
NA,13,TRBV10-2,CASSDTGNQPQHF
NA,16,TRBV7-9,CASSLTGQWESEKLFF
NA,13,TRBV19,CASWQGYTGELFF
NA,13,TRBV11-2,CASSLVESSPLHF
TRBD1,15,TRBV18,CASSPRDRAYNEQFF
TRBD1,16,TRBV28,CASSQGSGQGLYEQYF
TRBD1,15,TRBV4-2,CASSQDRTGEDGYTF
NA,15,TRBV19,CASSIVIGRTGELFF
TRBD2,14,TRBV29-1,CSVDIREGHDEQFF
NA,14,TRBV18,CASSPSRAVDEQYF
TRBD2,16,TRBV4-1,CASSQSLAGANNEQFF
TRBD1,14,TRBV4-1,CASSRGQGNSPLHF
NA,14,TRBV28,CASRRQGGTGELFF
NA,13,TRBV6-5,CASSYSSRDEQYF
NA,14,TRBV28,CASYTGPNTGELFF
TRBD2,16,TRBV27,CASSMGTSGRWYEQYF
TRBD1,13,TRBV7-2,CASSLEGQGGYTF
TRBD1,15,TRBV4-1,CASSQDRGTGVEQYF
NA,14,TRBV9,CASSVTLGATEAFF
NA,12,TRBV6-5,CASSLQGNEQFF
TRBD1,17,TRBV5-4,CASSPEGGQGARDEQFF
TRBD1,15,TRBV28,CASRNRGMRYNEQFF
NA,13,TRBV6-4,CASSSTEADTQYF
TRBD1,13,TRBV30,CAWSPDRGTEAFF
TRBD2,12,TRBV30,CAWSGTSNEQFF
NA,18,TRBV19,CASSIFAQGRGGNQPQHF
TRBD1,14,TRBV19,CASNRQGSNQPQHF
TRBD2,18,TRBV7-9,CASSQYGSGGRNTGELFF
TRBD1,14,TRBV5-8,CASSNDRGGYEQYF
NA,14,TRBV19,CASSTTGANQPQHF
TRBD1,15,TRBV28,CASSSPGQGDTEAFF
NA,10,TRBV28,CASSFSTQFF
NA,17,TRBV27,CASSLLDAAGSNYGYTF
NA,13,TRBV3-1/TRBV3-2,CASSHSRTGGYTF
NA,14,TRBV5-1,CASSSRGRQETQYF
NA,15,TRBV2,CASRSRGGANEKLFF